This entry concerns a single TCR beta chain. This sample was taken from a study of human T cells and chemical hapten exposure. Study in general: The patch tests put 0.01% DPC on the skin of the upper back and were read 6 days later.

Time point in this sample: patch test 3, about 24 weeks after DPC sensitization. Described treatment: therapeutic diphenylcyclopropenone sensitization with weekly scalp DPC. Unique molecular identifiers were linked by the library to individual cDNA molecules. TCRdb redid the calling of the RACE reads with MiXCR, one entry per CDR3 protein. The data show roughly 100,000 distinct CDR3 sequences, less than 45% seen once. The CDR3 runs to 14 residues. The germline V gene encodes CDR1 MGHRA and CDR2 YSYEKL. The J segment lost 15 bases and the V segment lost 2 bases, leaving 13 bases of the junction unmatched.

The receptor was derived from a middle-aged man with alopecia areata. Some clones in this sample may be carry-over from other donors' samples. J is TRBJ2-1 and V is TRBV4-1; 7 bases align to TRBD2. This sample comprised whole blood, obtained in connection with sensitization to the hapten diphenylcyclopropenone (DPC). CDR3 protein: CASSQTTGGSRPFF. The CDR3, as DNA: TGCGCCAGCAGCCAAACCACCGGGGGGTCTAGGCCGTTCTTC.